The 14 T cell receptor beta chains given below trace back to one sample, sequenced in a study of blood T cell repertoires in COVID-19. Sequenced by immunoSEQ multiplex PCR; TCRdb stores in-frame clones only, minus some. This table has 120,000 to 150,000 clones, approximately 88% appearing once. Sequencing was carried out using peripheral blood. All receptors derive from a human donor in a cohort sampled during active COVID-19.

The gene calls are TRBV2 and TRBJ2-7; a weak D match, TRBD2 (6 bases). The germline V gene encodes CDR1 SNHLY and CDR2 FYNNEI. The CDR3 is 13 residues long. The V end was cut by 6 bases, the J end by 4 bases, with 13 bases between. The CDR3 bases are TGTGCCAGCAGGCGGGGTAGCGTATACGAGCAGTACGTC. Its protein product is CASRRGSVYEQYV.

The chain is built from TRBV20-1 and TRBJ2-7, with 10 bases fitting TRBD1. V shed 3 bases and J 4 bases; nucleotides not matched to a gene: 12. The germline CDR1 and CDR2 sequences are DFQATT and SNEGSKA (reference sequence). This CDR3 is built from 16 residues. The CDR3 sequence: CSASKGSPGQGYEQYV. In DNA, the CDR3 is TGCAGTGCTAGTAAGGGCAGCCCGGGACAGGGGTACGAGCAGTACGTC.

This rearrangement joins TRBV7-2 to TRBJ2-7; the D gene is possibly TRBD2 (5 bases). CDR1 and CDR2 from the germline V gene are SGHTA and FQGNSA. The CDR3 extends over 14 amino acids. Trimming removed 1 base at V and 7 bases at J, with 14 bases between. Written as DNA, the CDR3 is TGTGCCAGCAGCTTAGATTTCACCTCGGGGGAGCAGTACGTC. Translated: CASSLDFTSGEQYV.

The V gene is TRBV23-1, the J gene TRBJ1-1; 9 bases fit TRBD1. TRBV23-1 is sorted into the ORF group, with uncertain function. V shed 4 bases, J shed 0 bases, and the junction held 9 bases outside the gene matches. This CDR3 has 17 amino acids. The CDR3 here is CASSPKPGQGLNTEAFF. For the CDR3, the DNA is TGCGCCAGCAGTCCCAAGCCGGGACAGGGATTGAACACTGAAGCTTTCTTT.

The chain is built from TRBV21-1 and TRBJ2-5; the table's D call TRBD2 went unverified against the DNA. TRBV21-1 is flagged as a pseudogene. CDR3 length: 20 amino acids. As DNA, the CDR3 is TGTGCCAGCAGTATTGATCGTGACTCTAGCGGGGGACCATGGGAGGAGACCCAGTACTTC. The encoded protein is CASSIDRDSSGGPWEETQYF.

The chain is built from TRBV2 and TRBJ2-1; 9 positions match TRBD2. This CDR3 contains 20 residues. Germline V gives CDR1 SNHLY, CDR2 FYNNEI. J was trimmed by 8 bases and V by 7 bases; bases with no gene match: 27. The CDR3 DNA reads TGTGCCAGCACTCCGGGGGGTAGCGGGAGAGGCACCGGACACCTCGATGAGCAGTTCTTC. Its translation is CASTPGGSGRGTGHLDEQFF.

The chain couples TRBV4-2 to TRBJ2-2; 11 bases line up with TRBD2. The CDR3 is 20 residues long. Germline lookup yields CDR1 LGHNA and CDR2 YNFKEQ. J gave up 1 base and V 0 bases, and 10 bases lay outside the gene matches. CDR3 amino acids: CASSQEVTSGAALNTGELFF. DNA of the CDR3: TGTGCCAGCAGCCAAGAAGTGACTAGCGGGGCCGCCCTGAACACCGGGGAGCTGTTTTTT.

The J gene is TRBJ1-6, the V gene TRBV21-1; the table's D call of TRBD1 was not tested on the DNA. TRBV21-1 is reported as a pseudogene. The CDR3 totals 14 residues. The chain's CDR3 is CASKDSSYNSPLHF. The CDR3 region has the DNA TGTGCCAGCAAGGACAGCTCCTATAATTCACCCCTCCACTTT.

The rearrangement uses TRBV5-5 and TRBJ1-1; TRBD1 might be the D (5 bases). Looked up from germline, CDR1 is SGHKS and CDR2 is YYEKEE (reference sequence). Between the trimmed V and J ends, which lost 0 bases and 12 bases, there was a span of 15 bases. CDR3 length: 13 amino acids. CDR3 sequence reads: CASSLAPGEKSFF. As DNA, the CDR3 is TGTGCCAGCAGCTTGGCCCCGGGGGAAAAGTCTTTCTTT.

This rearrangement joins TRBV30 to TRBJ1-2; D unclear. In germline, CDR1 is GTSNPN, CDR2 SVGIG (reference sequence). This CDR3 comprises 12 residues. Trimming took off 4 bases at V and 3 bases at J, with 9 bases between the two ends. The CDR3: CAWNILDYGYTF. CDR3 DNA sequence: TGTGCCTGGAACATTTTGGACTATGGCTACACCTTC. The entire variable domain, with the rest obtained from reference TRBV30 and TRBJ1-2, is as follows: SQTIHQWPATLVQPVGSPLSLECTVEGTSNPNLYWYRQAAGRGLQLLFYSVGIGQISSEVPQNLSASRPQDRQFILSSKKLLLSDSGFYLCAWNILDYGYTFGSGTRLTVV.

CDR3: CAISGAGLVVNEQFF. The CDR3 nucleotides read TGTGCCATCAGTGGGGCGGGACTAGTTGTCAATGAGCAGTTCTTC. The rearrangement uses TRBV10-3 and TRBJ2-1; 8 bases map to TRBD2. Germline V gives CDR1 ENHRY, CDR2 SYGVKD. J was trimmed by 6 bases and V by 4 bases; bases with no gene match: 8. This CDR3 region has 15 residues.

The chain recombines TRBV6-2 or TRBV6-3 with TRBJ2-3; no reliable D call. V shed 5 bases and J shed 7 bases, with 7 bases lying between them. Germline CDR1 reads MNHEY; CDR2 reads SVGEGT. The CDR3 is 11 amino acids. CDR3 protein: CASSPSHTQYF. CDR3 in DNA: TGTGCCAGCAGTCCCTCCCATACGCAGTATTTT.

The rearrangement joins TRBV5-8 to TRBJ2-3; TRBD2 aligns across 7 bases. The CDR3 loop spans 16 amino acids. Germline CDR1 SGHTS, CDR2 YDEGEE. V lost 4 bases to trimming and J lost 10 bases; unmatched junction nucleotides: 18. CDR3 DNA sequence: TGTGCCAGCAGCCCCCCCGCTAGCGGACCCTGGGGGGCGCAGTATTTT. It yields the protein CASSPPASGPWGAQYF.

The rearrangement uses TRBV6-4 and TRBJ1-1; TRBD1 agrees at 7 bases. Germline CDR1 MRHNA, CDR2 SNTAGT. V dropped 3 bases and J dropped 10; count of bases not matched to a gene: 8. The CDR3 runs 13 residues. The CDR3 region has the DNA TGTGCCAGCAGTGAGAGGCAGGGGGGATCAGCTTTCTTT. It codes for CASSERQGGSAFF.